This T cell receptor (beta chain) was sequenced in a study of OX40 agonist ivuxolimab in advanced cancers. The study's findings and limits: More expanded clones were found, on average, in CD8+ than in CD4+ T cells.

TCRdb's copy holds only in-frame clones and misses some; the assay was immunoSEQ multiplex PCR. The data hold 80,000 to 100,000 clones, with 90% to 95% observed a single time. Germline CDR1 is MNHNS and CDR2 is SASEGT. The CDR3 contains 15 residues. Germline trimming cut 4 bases from V and 3 bases from J; bases unmatched to any gene: 9. Comment on this clone: The antigen is not known.

The gene calls are TRBV6-1 and TRBJ2-7; 7 nucleotides match TRBD1. The specimen was CD4+ or CD8+ T cells sorted from blood, collected in a trial of the OX40 agonist ivuxolimab. The source is an adult with an advanced solid tumor such as melanoma, head and neck, liver or kidney cancer. The CDR3 DNA reads as TGTGCCAGCAGTGCCCGGACAGGATCGATCTACGAGCAGTACTTC. Encoded protein: CASSARTGSIYEQYF.